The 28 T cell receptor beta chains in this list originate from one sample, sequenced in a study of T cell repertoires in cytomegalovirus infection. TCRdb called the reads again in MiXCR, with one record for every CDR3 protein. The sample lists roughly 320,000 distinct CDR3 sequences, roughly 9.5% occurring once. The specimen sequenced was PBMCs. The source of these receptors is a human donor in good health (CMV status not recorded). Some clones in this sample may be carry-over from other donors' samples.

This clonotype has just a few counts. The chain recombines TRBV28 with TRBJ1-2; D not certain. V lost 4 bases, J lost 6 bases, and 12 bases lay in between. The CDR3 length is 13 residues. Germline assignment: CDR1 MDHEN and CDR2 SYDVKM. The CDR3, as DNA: TGTGCCAGCAGTTACCGCCAATTTAATGGCTACACCTTC. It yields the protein CASSYRQFNGYTF.

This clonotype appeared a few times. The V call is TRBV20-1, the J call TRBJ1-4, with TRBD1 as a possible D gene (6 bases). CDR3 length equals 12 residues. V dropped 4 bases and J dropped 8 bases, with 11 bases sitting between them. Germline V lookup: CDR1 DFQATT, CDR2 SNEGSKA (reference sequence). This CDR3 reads CSAKGHNEKLFF. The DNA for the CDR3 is TGCAGTGCTAAGGGACATAACGAAAAACTGTTTTTT.

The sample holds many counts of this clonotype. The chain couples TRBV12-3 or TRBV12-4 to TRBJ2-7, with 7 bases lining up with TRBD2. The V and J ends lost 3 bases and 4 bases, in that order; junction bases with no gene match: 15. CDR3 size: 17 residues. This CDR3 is CASSLKRAAGEIYEQYF. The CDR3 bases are TGTGCCAGCAGTTTGAAGCGAGCGGCGGGAGAGATTTACGAGCAGTACTTC.

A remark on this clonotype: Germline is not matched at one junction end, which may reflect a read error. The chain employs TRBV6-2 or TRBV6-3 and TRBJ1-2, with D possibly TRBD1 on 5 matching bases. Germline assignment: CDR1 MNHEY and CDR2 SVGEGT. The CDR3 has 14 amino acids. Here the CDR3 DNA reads TGTGCCAGCGGTTACCGGGCAGGGAACTATGGCTACACCTTC. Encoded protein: CASGYRAGNYGYTF.

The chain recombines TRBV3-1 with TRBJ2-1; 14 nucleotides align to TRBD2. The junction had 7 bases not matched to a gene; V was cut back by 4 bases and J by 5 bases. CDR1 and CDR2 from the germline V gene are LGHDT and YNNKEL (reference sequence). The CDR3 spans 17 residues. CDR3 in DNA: TGTGCCAGCAGCCGAAGACTAGCGGGAGGGCAGGACAATGAGCAGTTCTTC. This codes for CASSRRLAGGQDNEQFF.

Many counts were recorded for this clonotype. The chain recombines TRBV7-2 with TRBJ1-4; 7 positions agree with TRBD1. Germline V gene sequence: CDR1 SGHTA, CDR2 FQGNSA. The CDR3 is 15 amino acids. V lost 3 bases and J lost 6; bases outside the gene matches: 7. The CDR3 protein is CASSLGTADYEKLFF. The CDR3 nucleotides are TGTGCCAGCAGCTTGGGGACAGCGGACTATGAAAAACTGTTTTTT.

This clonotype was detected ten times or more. The CDR3 region has the DNA TGTGCCAGCAGCCATGACAGGGGGCTTTCAGATACGCAGTATTTT. Its translation: CASSHDRGLSDTQYF. The rearrangement uses TRBV7-2 and TRBJ2-3; TRBD1 matches at 10 bases. The length of the CDR3 is 15 residues. Trimming at V came to 5 bases and at J to 4 bases, leaving 6 bases not matched to a gene. Germline V gene sequence: CDR1 SGHTA, CDR2 FQGNSA.

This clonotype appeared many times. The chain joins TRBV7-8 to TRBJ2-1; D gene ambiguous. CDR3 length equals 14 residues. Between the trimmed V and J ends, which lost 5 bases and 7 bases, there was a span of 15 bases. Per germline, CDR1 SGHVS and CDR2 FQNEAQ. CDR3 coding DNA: TGTGCCAGCAGCAATCCGGACGGCCGGAATGAGCAGTTCTTC. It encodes CASSNPDGRNEQFF.

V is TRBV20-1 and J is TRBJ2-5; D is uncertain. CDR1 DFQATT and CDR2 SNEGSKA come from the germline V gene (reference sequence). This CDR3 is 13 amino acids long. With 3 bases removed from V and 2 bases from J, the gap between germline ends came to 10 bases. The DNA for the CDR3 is TGCAGTGCTAGGAGGTGGGGTCAAGAGACCCAGTACTTC. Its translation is CSARRWGQETQYF.

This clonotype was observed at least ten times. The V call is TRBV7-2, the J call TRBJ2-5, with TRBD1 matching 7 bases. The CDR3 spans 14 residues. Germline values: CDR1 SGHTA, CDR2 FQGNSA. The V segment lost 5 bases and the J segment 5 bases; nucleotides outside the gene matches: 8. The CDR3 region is CASSLPGQPETQYF. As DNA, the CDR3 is TGTGCCAGCAGCCTACCGGGACAGCCGGAGACCCAGTACTTC.

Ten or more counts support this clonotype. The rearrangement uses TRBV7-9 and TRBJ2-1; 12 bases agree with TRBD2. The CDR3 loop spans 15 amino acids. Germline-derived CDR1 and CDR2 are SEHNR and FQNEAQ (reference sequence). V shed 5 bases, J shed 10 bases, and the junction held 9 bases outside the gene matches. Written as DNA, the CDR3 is TGTGCCAGCAGCCGACTAGCGGGGGCTGCAATCGAGCAGTTCTTC. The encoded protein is CASSRLAGAAIEQFF.

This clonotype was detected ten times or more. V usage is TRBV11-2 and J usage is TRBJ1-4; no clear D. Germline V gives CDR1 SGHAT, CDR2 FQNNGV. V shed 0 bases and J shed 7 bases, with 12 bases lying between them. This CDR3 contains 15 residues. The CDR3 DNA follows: TGTGCCAGCAGCTTAGATACCCATCGGCTTGAAAAACTGTTTTTT. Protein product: CASSLDTHRLEKLFF.

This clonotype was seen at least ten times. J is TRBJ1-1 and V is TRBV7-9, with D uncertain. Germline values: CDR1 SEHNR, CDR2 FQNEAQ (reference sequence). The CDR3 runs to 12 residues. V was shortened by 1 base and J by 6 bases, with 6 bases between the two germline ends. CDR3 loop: CASSLGVPEAFF. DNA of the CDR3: TGTGCCAGCAGCTTAGGGGTACCTGAAGCTTTCTTT.

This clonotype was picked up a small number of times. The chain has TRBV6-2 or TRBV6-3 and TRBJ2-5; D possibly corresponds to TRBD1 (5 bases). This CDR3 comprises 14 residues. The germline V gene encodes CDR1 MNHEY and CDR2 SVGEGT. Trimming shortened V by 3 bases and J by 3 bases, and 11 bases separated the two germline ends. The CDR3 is CASSYRQGEETQYF. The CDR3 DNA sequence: TGTGCCAGCAGTTATCGGCAGGGCGAAGAGACCCAGTACTTC.

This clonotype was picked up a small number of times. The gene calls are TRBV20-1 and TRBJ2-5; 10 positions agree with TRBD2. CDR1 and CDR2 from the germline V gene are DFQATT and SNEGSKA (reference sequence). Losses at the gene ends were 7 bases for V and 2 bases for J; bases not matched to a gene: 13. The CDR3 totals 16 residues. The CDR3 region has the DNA TGCAGTGTTATTCATCCGGGACTAGCGACTCAAGAGACCCAGTACTTC. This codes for CSVIHPGLATQETQYF.

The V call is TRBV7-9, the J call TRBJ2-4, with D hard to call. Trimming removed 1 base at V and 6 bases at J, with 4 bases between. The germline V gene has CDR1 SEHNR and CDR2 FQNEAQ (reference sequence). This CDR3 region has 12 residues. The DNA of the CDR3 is TGTGCCAGCAGCTTAGAACCAAACATTCAGTACTTC. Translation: CASSLEPNIQYF.

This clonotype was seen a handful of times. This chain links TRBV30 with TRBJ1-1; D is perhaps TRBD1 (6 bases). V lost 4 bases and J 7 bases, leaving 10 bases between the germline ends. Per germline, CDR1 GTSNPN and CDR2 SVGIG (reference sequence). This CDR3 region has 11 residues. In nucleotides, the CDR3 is TGTGCCTGGAAGTCGGACAGTGAAGCTTTCTTT. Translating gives CAWKSDSEAFF.

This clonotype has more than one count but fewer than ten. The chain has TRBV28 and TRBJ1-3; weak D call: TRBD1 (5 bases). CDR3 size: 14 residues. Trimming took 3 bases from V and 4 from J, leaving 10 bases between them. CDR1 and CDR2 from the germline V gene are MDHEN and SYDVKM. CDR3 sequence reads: CASSFSRVGNTIYF. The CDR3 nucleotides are TGTGCCAGCAGTTTCTCCAGGGTCGGAAACACCATATATTTT.

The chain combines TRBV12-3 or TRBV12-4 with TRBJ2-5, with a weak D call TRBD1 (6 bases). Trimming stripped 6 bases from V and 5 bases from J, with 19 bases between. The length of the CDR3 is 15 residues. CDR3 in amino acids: CASSPAGTFAETQYF. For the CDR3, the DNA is TGTGCCAGCAGCCCTGCTGGGACATTCGCGGAGACCCAGTACTTC.

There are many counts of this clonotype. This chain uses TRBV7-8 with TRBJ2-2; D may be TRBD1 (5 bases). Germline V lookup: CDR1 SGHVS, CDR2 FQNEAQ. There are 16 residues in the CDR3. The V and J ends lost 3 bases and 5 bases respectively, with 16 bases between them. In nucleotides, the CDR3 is TGTGCCAGCAGCTTTGGGGCTAGTACGAGGACCGGGGAGCTGTTTTTT. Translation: CASSFGASTRTGELFF.

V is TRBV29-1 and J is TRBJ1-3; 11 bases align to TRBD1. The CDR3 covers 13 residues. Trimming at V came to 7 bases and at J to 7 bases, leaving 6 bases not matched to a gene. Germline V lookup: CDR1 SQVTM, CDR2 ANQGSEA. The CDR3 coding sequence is TGCAGCGCCGCTGGACAGGGGGCCAACACCATATATTTT. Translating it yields CSAAGQGANTIYF.

As DNA, the CDR3 is TGTGCCAGCAGACAAGGACTAGCCCAGAACATTCAGTACTTC. Translation gives CASRQGLAQNIQYF. The chain uses TRBV6-5 and TRBJ2-4; 8 nucleotides align to TRBD2. Germline lookup yields CDR1 MNHEY and CDR2 SVGAGI. V trimming: 6 bases; J trimming: 7 bases; junction bases outside the gene matches: 8. CDR3 length: 14 amino acids.

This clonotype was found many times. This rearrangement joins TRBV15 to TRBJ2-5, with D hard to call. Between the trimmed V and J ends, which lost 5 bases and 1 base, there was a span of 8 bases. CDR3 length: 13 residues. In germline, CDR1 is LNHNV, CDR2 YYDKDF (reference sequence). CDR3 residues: CATSHPGQETQYF. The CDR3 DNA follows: TGTGCCACCAGCCACCCGGGCCAAGAGACCCAGTACTTC.

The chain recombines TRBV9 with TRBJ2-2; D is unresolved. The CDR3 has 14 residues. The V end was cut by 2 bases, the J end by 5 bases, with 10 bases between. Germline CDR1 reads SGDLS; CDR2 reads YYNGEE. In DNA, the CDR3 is TGTGCCAGCAGCGTGGAACTTGATACCGGGGAGCTGTTTTTT. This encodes CASSVELDTGELFF.

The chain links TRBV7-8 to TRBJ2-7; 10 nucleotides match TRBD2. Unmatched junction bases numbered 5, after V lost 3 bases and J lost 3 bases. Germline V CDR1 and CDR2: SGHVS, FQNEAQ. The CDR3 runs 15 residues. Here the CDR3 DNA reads TGTGCCAGCAGCTTGTCGGGACTAGCGAACTACGAGCAGTACTTC. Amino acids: CASSLSGLANYEQYF. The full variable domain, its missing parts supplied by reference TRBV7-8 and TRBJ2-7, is GAGVSQSPRYKVAKRGQDVALRCDPISGHVSLFWYQQALGQGPEFLTYFQNEAQLDKSGLPSDRFFAERPEGSVSTLKIQRTQQEDSAVYLCASSLSGLANYEQYFGPGTRLTVT.

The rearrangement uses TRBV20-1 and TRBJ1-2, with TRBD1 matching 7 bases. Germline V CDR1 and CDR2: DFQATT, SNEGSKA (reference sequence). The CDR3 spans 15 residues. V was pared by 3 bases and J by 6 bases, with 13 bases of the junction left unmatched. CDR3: CSARAGGSLSDGYTF. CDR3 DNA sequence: TGCAGTGCTAGGGCAGGGGGGTCCCTGTCTGATGGCTACACCTTC.

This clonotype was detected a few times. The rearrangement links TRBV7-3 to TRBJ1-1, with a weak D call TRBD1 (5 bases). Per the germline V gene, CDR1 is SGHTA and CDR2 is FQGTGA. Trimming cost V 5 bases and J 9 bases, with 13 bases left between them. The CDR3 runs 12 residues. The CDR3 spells CASSRLREKAFF. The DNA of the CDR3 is TGTGCCAGCAGCCGGCTCAGGGAGAAAGCTTTCTTT.

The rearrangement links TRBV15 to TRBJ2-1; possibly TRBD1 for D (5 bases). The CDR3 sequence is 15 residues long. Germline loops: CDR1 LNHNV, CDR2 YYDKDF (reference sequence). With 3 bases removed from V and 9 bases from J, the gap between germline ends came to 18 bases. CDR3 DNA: TGTGCCACCAGCAGGGTGGGGCGAGGTTATCTTGAGCAGTTCTTC. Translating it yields CATSRVGRGYLEQFF.